The present entry profiles one TCR beta chain with its context. TCRdb's copy holds only in-frame clones and misses some; the assay was immunoSEQ multiplex PCR. The sample carries 200,000 or so clones, over 75% recorded once. These data are taken from a study of blood T cell repertoires in COVID-19. V gave up 6 bases and J gave up 1 base, with 13 bases separating them. The CDR3 runs 15 residues. Germline loops: CDR1 MNHEY, CDR2 SVGAGI. The genes are TRBV6-5 and TRBJ1-5; D perhaps matches TRBD1 (5 bases). This receptor was taken from a man younger than 40 in a cohort exposed to, infected with or recovered from COVID-19 (not recorded which). Material for sequencing was PBMCs or T cells enriched from blood (not recorded which). The CDR3 region has the DNA TGTGCCAGCAGGCCGTCGGGGGGAAGCAATCAGCCCCAGCATTTT. Residues: CASRPSGGSNQPQHF.